This T cell receptor beta chain was recorded in a study of blood T cell repertoires in COVID-19. Participants spanned ages roughly 18 to 90 years and resided in 20 to 30 US areas. Participant reports of clinical history set cohort assignment. Per the original data handling: Amplification with reference gene primers provided the estimates of nucleated cell counts. TCRdb's copy holds only in-frame clones and misses some; the assay was immunoSEQ multiplex PCR. The V and J calls and clone size were taken over from that table, and D and trimming were inferred from the DNA. The data contain hundreds of thousands of clones, approximately 86% of them singletons. V gave up 3 bases and J gave up 5 bases; unmatched junction bases: 14. Looked up from germline, CDR1 is LNHDA and CDR2 is SQIVND (reference sequence). This CDR3 region has 17 residues.

The origin of this receptor is a woman aged 25 to 39 who had recovered from COVID-19. The chain couples TRBV19 to TRBJ1-2, with 8 bases matching TRBD1. Material for sequencing was PBMCs or T cells enriched from blood (not recorded which). The DNA for the CDR3 is TGTGCCAGTAGTATCAAAATAGGACAGGGAGGCTATTATGGCTACACCTTC. This gives the protein CASSIKIGQGGYYGYTF.